This T cell receptor (beta chain) was recorded in a study of CD8 T cells in ankylosing spondylitis (dated by TCRdb to about 2017). Regarding the study in general: The study set out to find disease-linked TCR variants by profiling T cell receptor beta repertoires in ankylosing spondylitis patients and healthy donors. The full study cohort was made up of approximately 27 ankylosing spondylitis patients and over 90 healthy donors. Peripheral blood was sampled, and synovial fluid was also collected from ankylosing spondylitis patients. Overall study results and their limits: Some motif variants had previously been reported in the synovial fluid and blood of reactive arthritis patients, which suggests shared mechanisms of disease initiation. A TCR beta motif of several highly homologous amino acid variants appeared characteristic of blood from ankylosing spondylitis patients. The disease-linked clones showed a CD8+ phenotype and occurred at relatively low frequencies in peripheral blood. The disease-linked clones were reported as significantly enriched in matched synovial fluid samples from ankylosing spondylitis patients.

For sequencing, an Illumina HiSeq 2500 was employed. Quantitative 5'-RACE with molecular barcodes was used to prepare TCR beta libraries. On the study's bioinformatics: Disease-linked TCR variants were identified with a new computational method built on a probabilistic model of VDJ rearrangement. TCRdb reprocessed the public reads (quality trimming at Q25 with fastp, clone calling with MiXCR) and kept in-frame beta chains. Rows are combined by CDR3 protein, so each entry shows the most common genes and DNA. TCRdb, rather than the study authors, made the V and J calls. The sample data list 700,000 to 1,000,000 distinct CDR3 sequences, and approximately 12% of these were observed just once. The top ten clonotypes cover about 0.5% of the sample. About this clonotype: It has no known antigen specificity. No much larger clone exists at a distance of one base, and base qualities are not known.

From V the trimming removes 1 base and from J it removes 6 bases, while the gene matches leave 9 bases of the junction unaccounted for. From a lookup of the germline V gene, CDR1 and CDR2 are SGHTA and FQGNSA. Including cysteine and phenylalanine, the CDR3 has 16 amino acids. Of all the DNA, just the CDR3 is kept, 48 bases in frame from base 1. The rearrangement joined TRBV7-2 to TRBJ2-5, with 9 central nucleotides matching TRBD2. The clonotype was recovered from a male donor with ankylosing spondylitis. The material sequenced was blood, either unsorted or a sorted T cell fraction (not recorded which). This receptor carries the CDR3 CASSLEGVAGVKTQYF. At the DNA level, the sequence is TGTGCCAGCAGCTTAGAAGGGGTAGCGGGAGTGAAGACCCAGTACTTC.